This TCR beta chain was found in a study of OX40 agonist ivuxolimab in advanced cancers. General study points: The study found that CD8+ T cells averaged more expanded clones than CD4+. Clonal expansion among partial responders at 0.1-3.0 mg/kg ranked near the lowest.

Exclusion of a patient followed from autoimmune disease history or systemic immunosuppression. On this clone: Antigen specificity is unknown.

Some clones are missing from TCRdb's copy, which holds only in-frame ones; the method was immunoSEQ multiplex PCR. The sample yields around 74,000 clones, over 75% seen once. Looked up from germline, CDR1 is MNHEY and CDR2 is SVGAGI. The V end was cut by 6 bases, the J end by 3 bases, with 6 bases between. CDR3 length: 13 amino acids. The source is an adult with an advanced solid tumor such as melanoma, head and neck, liver or kidney cancer. This chain joins TRBV6-5 and TRBJ2-6; D is undetermined. Sequencing was performed on CD4+ or CD8+ T cells sorted from blood, taken in a trial of the OX40 agonist ivuxolimab. CDR3 bases: TGTGCCAGCAGGCTAAGTGGGGCCAACGTCCTGACTTTC. This encodes CASRLSGANVLTF.